This T cell receptor beta chain was profiled in a study of cytomegalovirus exposure and HLA in healthy donors. PCR primers comprised 60 Vbeta and 13 Jbeta primers. Method: immunoSEQ multiplex PCR; TCRdb's copy keeps in-frame clones and lacks some. The data hold around 140,000 clones, with approximately 67% observed a single time. The junction had 9 bases not matched to a gene; V was cut back by 10 bases and J by 9 bases. The CDR3 runs to 13 residues. Per germline, CDR1 ENHRY and CDR2 SYGVKD. This TCR was sampled from a woman aged 60 to 75 in good health and CMV-seronegative. Material for sequencing was PBMCs. The chain has TRBV10-3 and TRBJ2-1; TRBD2 aligns across 10 bases. The CDR3 nucleotides read TGTGCCACCTCTAGCGGGAGAGTAGGTGAGCAGTTCTTC. Protein: CATSSGRVGEQFF.